This T cell receptor beta chain came from a study of blood T cell repertoires in COVID-19. Overall study: There were acute and convalescent COVID-19 samples, and they came from the United States, Italy and Spain.

Sequencing was performed with immunoSEQ multiplex PCR; in TCRdb, only in-frame clones are kept and a portion is missing. This sample has about 150,000 clones, with 86% found just once. The germline CDR1 and CDR2 sequences are MNHEY and SVGAGI. V lost 3 bases to trimming and J lost 8 bases, with 13 bases between them. CDR3 length: 13 residues. The chain combines TRBV6-5 with TRBJ1-2; unclear D gene. Sequencing input: peripheral blood. This receptor was obtained from a man aged 50 to 60 with active or convalescent COVID-19. DNA for the CDR3: TGTGCCAGCAGTTATCTTAAGGAGTTAGGCTACACCTTC. Amino acids: CASSYLKELGYTF.